Following are 14 T cell receptor beta chains from one sample sequenced in a study of immune heterogeneity within non-small cell lung tumors. The TCR beta CDR3 region underwent multiplex PCR amplification with 32 V and 13 J primers. From the multiplex PCR reads, TCRdb called clonotypes with MiXCR, one entry per CDR3 protein. The data contain about 22,000 distinct CDR3 sequences, 25% to 35% of them singletons. Each sample used 600 to 700 ng of genomic DNA from bulk tumor tissue. Several spatially distant biopsies were obtained per primary tumor intraoperatively. Patients underwent curative surgery for non-small cell lung cancer (untreated and newly diagnosed). The material sequenced was lung tumor tissue. Receptor source: a middle-aged man with non-small cell lung cancer.

Here the CDR3 reads CASIEILAGPYEQYF. The CDR3 DNA sequence: TGTGCCAGCATCGAGATACTAGCGGGCCCTTACGAGCAGTACTTC. The gene calls are TRBV6-1 and TRBJ2-7; 9 bases align to TRBD2. The CDR3 loop spans 15 amino acids. Germline loops: CDR1 MNHNS, CDR2 SASEGT. The V segment lost 7 bases and the J segment 4 bases; nucleotides outside the gene matches: 11.

This clonotype was seen ten or more times. The chain employs TRBV12-5 and TRBJ2-1; the D is unclear. The CDR3 totals 11 residues. Trimming removed 7 bases from V and 10 bases from J, with 11 bases in between. Germline CDR1 and CDR2: LGHNT and FRNRAP. The CDR3 sequence: CASALVGEQFF. The CDR3, as DNA: TGTGCTAGTGCCCTGGTGGGGGAGCAGTTCTTC. Based on the CDR3 plus reference TRBV12-5 and TRBJ2-1, the full variable domain is DARVTQTPRHKVTEMGQEVTMRCQPILGHNTVFWYRQTMMQGLELLAYFRNRAPLDDSGMPKDRFSAEMPDATLATLKIQPSEPRDSAVYFCASALVGEQFFGPGTRLTVL.

The chain couples TRBV29-1 to TRBJ2-5; D may match TRBD1 or TRBD2 (5 bases each). The CDR3 covers 14 residues. Germline V gene lookup returns CDR1 SQVTM and CDR2 ANQGSEA. The V gene lost 6 bases and the J gene lost 7 bases, with 21 bases spanning the gap. The CDR3 sequence is CSVYRDAGLGTQYF. DNA of the CDR3: TGCAGCGTGTACCGGGACGCTGGATTGGGGACCCAGTACTTC.

The chain carries TRBV6-1 and TRBJ2-3; 11 nucleotides line up with TRBD2. The CDR3 is 17 residues long. V shed 2 bases, J shed 8 bases, and the junction held 12 bases outside the gene matches. CDR1 and CDR2 from the germline V gene are MNHNS and SASEGT. The CDR3 bases are TGTGCCAGCAGTGAAAAGCTCACTAGCGGGAGAGCCGGTACGCAGTATTTT. Translation: CASSEKLTSGRAGTQYF.

The chain has TRBV27 and TRBJ2-3; the match to TRBD2 covers 11 bases. Germline trimming cut 6 bases from V and 2 bases from J; bases unmatched to any gene: 10. The CDR3 contains 17 residues. In germline, CDR1 is MNHEY, CDR2 SMNVEV (reference sequence). DNA of the CDR3: TGTGCCAGCAGGTCCATCCGACTAGCGGGAAACACAGATACGCAGTATTTT. It translates to CASRSIRLAGNTDTQYF.

This clonotype was seen repeatedly, ten times or more. This chain links TRBV6-1 with TRBJ1-2; 7 positions match TRBD1. The CDR3 is 14 amino acids. The germline V gene encodes CDR1 MNHNS and CDR2 SASEGT. After removal of 4 bases from V and 0 bases from J, the junction contained 2 bases not matched to a gene. CDR3 DNA sequence: TGTGCCAGCAGTGGGACAGGAGCTAACTATGGCTACACCTTC. It yields the protein CASSGTGANYGYTF.

The table lists this clonotype with many counts. The V and J genes are TRBV3-1 and TRBJ1-2, with D uncertain. Germline CDR1 and CDR2: LGHDT and YNNKEL (reference sequence). V lost 3 bases and J 1 base, leaving 6 bases between the germline ends. The CDR3 length is 13 residues. The CDR3 sequence: CASSQGFNYGYTF. The DNA for the CDR3 is TGTGCCAGCAGCCAGGGATTTAACTATGGCTACACCTTC.

This clonotype appeared a few times. The gene calls are TRBV6-1 and TRBJ1-1; D not resolved. CDR1 is MNHNS and CDR2 is SASEGT in the germline V gene. The CDR3 has 10 amino acids. With 3 bases removed from V and 4 bases from J, the gap between germline ends came to 0 bases. In DNA, the CDR3 is TGTGCCAGCAGTGACACTGAAGCTTTCTTT. Translating gives CASSDTEAFF.

The CDR3 spells CASSDLLAVYNEQFF. The CDR3 DNA reads TGTGCCAGCTCAGATCTTCTAGCGGTTTACAATGAGCAGTTCTTC. V usage is TRBV18 and J usage is TRBJ2-1; 7 nucleotides match TRBD2. The CDR3 length is 15 residues. From germline, CDR1 is KGHSH and CDR2 LQKENI. The junction had 8 bases not matched to a gene; V was cut back by 5 bases and J by 4 bases. The variable domain in full, with the rest retrieved from reference TRBV18 and TRBJ2-1, is NAGVMQNPRHLVRRRGQEARLRCSPMKGHSHVYWYRQLPEEGLKFMVYLQKENIIDESGMPKERFSAEFPKEGPSILRIQQVVRGDSAAYFCASSDLLAVYNEQFFGPGTRLTVL.

Concerning this clonotype: A much larger clone sits a single nucleotide away, making a read error possible. The CDR3, as DNA: TGTACCAGCGGGAGTATGAGAGAGACCCAGTACTTC. Amino acids: CTSGSMRETQYF. The chain combines TRBV2 with TRBJ2-5; 8 nucleotides align to TRBD2. Germline CDR1 is SNHLY and CDR2 is FYNNEI. The CDR3 contains 12 residues.

This clonotype was detected a few times. The chain recombines TRBV25-1 with TRBJ2-1, with 7 bases aligning to TRBD2. The length of the CDR3 is 15 residues. V gave up 3 bases and J gave up 3 bases; unmatched junction bases: 5. Per germline, CDR1 MGHDK and CDR2 SYGVNS. CDR3 protein: CASSDAGVVYNEQFF. In DNA form, the CDR3 reads TGTGCCAGCAGTGACGCGGGAGTGGTCTACAATGAGCAGTTCTTC.

The sample holds many counts of this clonotype. V usage is TRBV20-1 and J usage is TRBJ2-3; 9 bases map to TRBD1. After removal of 1 base from V and 0 bases from J, the junction contained 17 bases not matched to a gene. CDR3 size: 20 residues. Germline V gene sequence: CDR1 DFQATT, CDR2 SNEGSKA (reference sequence). CDR3 amino acids: CSARVTGGRKPNHSTDTQYF. The CDR3 DNA follows: TGCAGTGCTAGAGTAACAGGGGGCAGGAAACCAAACCATAGCACAGATACGCAGTATTTT.

This clonotype qualifies as medium-sized (0.01 to 0.1%). The rearrangement links TRBV19 to TRBJ2-7, with D perhaps TRBD1 (6 bases). Germline V gene lookup returns CDR1 LNHDA and CDR2 SQIVND (reference sequence). CDR3 length equals 14 residues. The germline V and J ends were trimmed by 6 bases and 3 bases, with 15 bases remaining between them. The CDR3 region has the DNA TGTGCCAGTAGCAAACAGGGAGAGGACTACGAGCAGTACTTC. This encodes CASSKQGEDYEQYF.

This clonotype was detected ten times or more. The CDR3: CSATWTSGYNEQFF. CDR3 sequence (DNA): TGCAGCGCGACGTGGACTAGCGGTTACAATGAGCAGTTCTTC. This chain uses TRBV29-1 with TRBJ2-1, with 10 bases fitting TRBD2. Trimming took 7 bases from V and 4 from J; bases not matched to a gene: 7. This CDR3 comprises 14 residues. Germline CDR1 is SQVTM and CDR2 is ANQGSEA.